These T cell receptor beta chains were read from a single sample in a study of blood T cell repertoires in COVID-19. Here immunoSEQ multiplex PCR was the method, and the copy in TCRdb shows in-frame clones only, minus some. The profile shows under 250,000 clones, 83% of them singletons. Sequencing was carried out using peripheral blood. Receptors originate from a man aged 45-60 years with active or convalescent COVID-19. CDR3s leave out the opening cysteine and the closing phenylalanine or tryptophan. Only part of the rows carry a size: once, few, many, or a class if the clone is expanded.

v_call: TRBV27
j_call: TRBJ2-1
clone_size: .
cdr3_length: 11
cdr3_aa: ASSLSRNNEQF

v_call: TRBV30
j_call: TRBJ1-2
clone_size: .
cdr3_length: 10
cdr3_aa: ARAGKDYGYT

v_call: TRBV19
j_call: TRBJ1-3
clone_size: .
cdr3_length: 13
cdr3_aa: ASSTGVLSGNTIY

v_call: TRBV10-3
j_call: TRBJ2-3
clone_size: .
cdr3_length: 9
cdr3_aa: AISPGGAQY

v_call: TRBV27
j_call: TRBJ2-5
clone_size: few
cdr3_length: 13
cdr3_aa: ASRRYDRRQETQY

v_call: TRBV18
j_call: TRBJ1-5
clone_size: .
cdr3_length: 13
cdr3_aa: ASSGPGTGDQPQH

v_call: TRBV6-1
j_call: TRBJ1-2
clone_size: .
cdr3_length: 11
cdr3_aa: ASSEAGGDGYT

v_call: TRBV5-6
j_call: TRBJ1-2
clone_size: .
cdr3_length: 13
cdr3_aa: ASRLTGTGNYGYT

v_call: TRBV7-2
j_call: TRBJ2-1
clone_size: .
cdr3_length: 12
cdr3_aa: ASSLGSGLSEQF

v_call: TRBV7-6
j_call: TRBJ1-5
clone_size: .
cdr3_length: 14
cdr3_aa: ASSLRDRASQGPQH

v_call: TRBV5-4
j_call: TRBJ1-4
clone_size: .
cdr3_length: 11
cdr3_aa: ASSFLGDEKLF

v_call: TRBV19
j_call: TRBJ1-4
clone_size: .
cdr3_length: 13
cdr3_aa: ASSRQTGGNEKLF

v_call: TRBV19
j_call: TRBJ2-1
clone_size: .
cdr3_length: 12
cdr3_aa: ASSILASADEQF

v_call: TRBV30
j_call: TRBJ1-2
clone_size: .
cdr3_length: 13
cdr3_aa: AWTTTPGTGGLFT

v_call: TRBV4-1
j_call: TRBJ1-1
clone_size: .
cdr3_length: 16
cdr3_aa: ASSHDKTGGSVNTEAF

v_call: TRBV5-5
j_call: TRBJ1-1
clone_size: .
cdr3_length: 14
cdr3_aa: ASSLEEGRMNTEAF

v_call: TRBV9
j_call: TRBJ2-5
clone_size: .
cdr3_length: 12
cdr3_aa: ASSVEQGRQTQY

v_call: TRBV15
j_call: TRBJ2-3
clone_size: .
cdr3_length: 12
cdr3_aa: ATSQDRVTDTQY

v_call: TRBV24-1
j_call: TRBJ1-1
clone_size: .
cdr3_length: 15
cdr3_aa: ATSDSGTGGSSTEAF

v_call: TRBV5-1
j_call: TRBJ2-2
clone_size: .
cdr3_length: 17
cdr3_aa: ASSLAVVSGGPNTGELF

v_call: TRBV7-2
j_call: TRBJ2-5
clone_size: once
cdr3_length: 12
cdr3_aa: ASSLAGGPGTQY

v_call: TRBV28
j_call: TRBJ1-2
clone_size: .
cdr3_length: 13
cdr3_aa: ASSSLPGGRYGYT

v_call: TRBV25-1
j_call: TRBJ1-4
clone_size: once
cdr3_length: 13
cdr3_aa: ASSDIDEPSEKLF

v_call: TRBV19
j_call: TRBJ2-7
clone_size: .
cdr3_length: 12
cdr3_aa: ASSIGRVGYEQY

v_call: TRBV28
j_call: TRBJ2-7
clone_size: .
cdr3_length: 10
cdr3_aa: ASSPPGGEQY

v_call: TRBV6-5
j_call: TRBJ1-2
clone_size: few
cdr3_length: 12
cdr3_aa: ASMGDTSYGGYT

v_call: TRBV19
j_call: TRBJ1-4
clone_size: .
cdr3_length: 13
cdr3_aa: ASSMGLGPNEKLF

v_call: TRBV5-1
j_call: TRBJ1-2
clone_size: .
cdr3_length: 12
cdr3_aa: ASSSGQGVHGYT

v_call: TRBV3-1/TRBV3-2
j_call: TRBJ2-5
clone_size: many
cdr3_length: 12
cdr3_aa: ASSQRVSGGTQY

v_call: TRBV30
j_call: TRBJ1-5
clone_size: .
cdr3_length: 12
cdr3_aa: AWSKAGGIGPQH

v_call: TRBV27
j_call: TRBJ2-1
clone_size: .
cdr3_length: 18
cdr3_aa: ASSLSPASHAGTSVVQQF

v_call: TRBV28
j_call: TRBJ1-2
clone_size: once
cdr3_length: 12
cdr3_aa: ASSLSRVNYGYT

v_call: TRBV2
j_call: TRBJ1-4
clone_size: .
cdr3_length: 13
cdr3_aa: ASRAQGATNEKLF

v_call: TRBV28
j_call: TRBJ2-7
clone_size: .
cdr3_length: 17
cdr3_aa: ASSLSGLGLTSHPYEQY

v_call: TRBV6-5
j_call: TRBJ1-1
clone_size: once
cdr3_length: 12
cdr3_aa: ASSQPGLPILAF

v_call: TRBV28
j_call: TRBJ2-1
clone_size: few
cdr3_length: 17
cdr3_aa: ASSLEVVASGISYNEQF

v_call: TRBV7-8
j_call: TRBJ2-7
clone_size: .
cdr3_length: 12
cdr3_aa: ASSLKALVYEQY

v_call: TRBV7-8
j_call: TRBJ2-7
clone_size: .
cdr3_length: 12
cdr3_aa: ASSLAARGYEQY

v_call: TRBV5-8
j_call: TRBJ1-6
clone_size: few
cdr3_length: 12
cdr3_aa: ASSPRGSYSPLH

v_call: TRBV25-1
j_call: TRBJ1-4
clone_size: .
cdr3_length: 12
cdr3_aa: ASSDARPNEKLF

v_call: TRBV28
j_call: TRBJ1-5
clone_size: .
cdr3_length: 13
cdr3_aa: ASRSDRYSNQPQH